This TCR beta chain was obtained from a study of early T cells in non-severe SARS-CoV-2 infection. Findings and caveats of the study: VDJdb-based annotation leaned toward anti-spike CD8 responses and missed private and CD4 specificities.

This clonotype was picked up many times. Antigen: not known. Individual cDNA molecules received unique molecular identifiers during library preparation. TCRdb processed the 5' RACE reads anew with MiXCR; each CDR3 protein has one entry. Of roughly 50,000 distinct CDR3 sequences in the sample, around 5.6% were seen once. Sequenced input: whole blood. The TCR sequence derives from an adult who was a healthcare worker with PCR-confirmed SARS-CoV-2 infection or an uninfected control (not recorded which).

For the CDR3, the DNA is TGTGCCAGCAGTGAGGTAGCGGGAGTGTACAATGAGCAGTTCTTC. Protein: CASSEVAGVYNEQFF. The chain recombines TRBV2 with TRBJ2-1; 9 bases agree with TRBD2. CDR1 is SNHLY and CDR2 is FYNNEI in the germline V gene. CDR3 length equals 15 residues. Germline trimming cut 3 bases from V and 4 bases from J; bases unmatched to any gene: 4. Together with reference TRBV2 and TRBJ2-1, the CDR3 gives the full variable domain: EPEVTQTPSHQVTQMGQEVILRCVPISNHLYFYWYRQILGQKVEFLVSFYNNEISEKSEIFDDQFSVERPDGSNFTLKIRSTKLEDSAMYFCASSEVAGVYNEQFFGPGTRLTVL.